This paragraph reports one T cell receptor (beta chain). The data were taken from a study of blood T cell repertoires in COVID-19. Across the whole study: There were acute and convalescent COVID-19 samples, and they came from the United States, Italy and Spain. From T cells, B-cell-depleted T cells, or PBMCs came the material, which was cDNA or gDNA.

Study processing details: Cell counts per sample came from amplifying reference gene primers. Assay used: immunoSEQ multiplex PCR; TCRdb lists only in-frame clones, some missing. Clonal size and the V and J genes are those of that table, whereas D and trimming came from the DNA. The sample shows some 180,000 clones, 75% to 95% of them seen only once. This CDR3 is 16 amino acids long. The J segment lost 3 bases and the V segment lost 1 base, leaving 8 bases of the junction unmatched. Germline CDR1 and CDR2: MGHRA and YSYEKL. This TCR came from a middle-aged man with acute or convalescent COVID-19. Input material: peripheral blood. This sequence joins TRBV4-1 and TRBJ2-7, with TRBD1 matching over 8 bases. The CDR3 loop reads CASSQGGTGKFYEQYF. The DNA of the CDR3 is TGCGCCAGCAGCCAAGGCGGGACAGGAAAATTCTACGAGCAGTACTTC.